This TCR beta chain was identified during a study of cytomegalovirus exposure and HLA in healthy donors. Study conclusions and caveats: Some V segments, including TRBV6-2 and TRBV6-3, were excluded as indistinguishable. The later analysis indicated that the majority of CMV-associated TCR beta chains appeared HLA-restricted.

Primers: 60 Vbeta forward and 13 Jbeta reverse. Sequencing used immunoSEQ multiplex PCR; TCRdb keeps in-frame clones, though not all of them. The sample consists of around 170,000 clones, roughly 80% of them appearing once. This clone was picked up one time. The antigen remains undetermined. This CDR3 is built from 13 residues. V lost 7 bases to trimming and J lost 1 base, with 10 bases between them. The germline CDR1 and CDR2 sequences are MNHEY and SVGAGI. The sequenced sample was PBMCs. The sequence came from a man in his fifties in good health and CMV-seronegative. The chain has TRBV6-5 and TRBJ2-5, with D maybe TRBD2 (6 bases). The DNA for the CDR3 is TGTGCCAGCACCCGCGGGATCCAAGAGACCCAGTACTTC. This encodes CASTRGIQETQYF.